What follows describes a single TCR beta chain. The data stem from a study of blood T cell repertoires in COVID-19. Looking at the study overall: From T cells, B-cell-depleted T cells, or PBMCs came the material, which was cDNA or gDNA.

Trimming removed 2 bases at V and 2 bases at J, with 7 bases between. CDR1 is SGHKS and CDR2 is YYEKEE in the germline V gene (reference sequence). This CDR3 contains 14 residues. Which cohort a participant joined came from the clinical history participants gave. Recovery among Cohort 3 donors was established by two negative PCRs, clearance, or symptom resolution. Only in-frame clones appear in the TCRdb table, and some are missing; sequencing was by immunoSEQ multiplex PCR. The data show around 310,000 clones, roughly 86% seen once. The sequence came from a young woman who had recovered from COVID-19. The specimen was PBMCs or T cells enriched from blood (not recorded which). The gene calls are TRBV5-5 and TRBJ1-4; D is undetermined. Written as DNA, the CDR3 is TGTGCCAGCAGCTTCGGGGTGACTAATGAAAAACTGTTTTTT. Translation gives CASSFGVTNEKLFF.